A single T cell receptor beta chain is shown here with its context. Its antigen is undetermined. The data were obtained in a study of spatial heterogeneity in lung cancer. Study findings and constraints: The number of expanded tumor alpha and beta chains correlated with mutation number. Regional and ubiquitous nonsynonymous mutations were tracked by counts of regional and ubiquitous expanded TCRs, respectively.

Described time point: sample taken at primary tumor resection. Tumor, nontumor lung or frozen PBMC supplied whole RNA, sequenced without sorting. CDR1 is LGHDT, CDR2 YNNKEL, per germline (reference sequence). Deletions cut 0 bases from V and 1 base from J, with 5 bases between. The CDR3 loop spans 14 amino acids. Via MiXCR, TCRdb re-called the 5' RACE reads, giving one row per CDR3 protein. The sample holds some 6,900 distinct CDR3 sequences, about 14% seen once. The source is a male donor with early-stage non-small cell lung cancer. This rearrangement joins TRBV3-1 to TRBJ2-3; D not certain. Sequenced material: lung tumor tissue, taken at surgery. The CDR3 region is CASSQEKGTDTQYF. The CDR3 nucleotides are TGTGCCAGCAGCCAAGAAAAGGGCACAGATACGCAGTATTTT.